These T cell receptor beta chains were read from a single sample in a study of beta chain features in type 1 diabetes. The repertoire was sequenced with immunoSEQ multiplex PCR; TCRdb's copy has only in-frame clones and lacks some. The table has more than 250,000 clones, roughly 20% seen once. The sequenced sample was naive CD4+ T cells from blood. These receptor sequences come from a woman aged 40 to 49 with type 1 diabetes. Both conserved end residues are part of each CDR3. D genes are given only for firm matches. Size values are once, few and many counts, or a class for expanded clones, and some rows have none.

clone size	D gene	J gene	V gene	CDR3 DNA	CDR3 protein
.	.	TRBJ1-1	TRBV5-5	TGTGCCAGCAGCTTAGGGGGGAACACTGAAGCTTTCTTT	CASSLGGNTEAFF
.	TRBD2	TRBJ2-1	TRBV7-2	TGTGCCAGCAGCCCCCAGGCGGGAGGCGGAGCGGATGAGCAGTTCTTC	CASSPQAGGGADEQFF
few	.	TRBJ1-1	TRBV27	TGTGCCAGCATCAAGGACAGCACTGAAGCTTTCTTT	CASIKDSTEAFF
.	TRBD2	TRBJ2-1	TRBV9	TGTGCCAGCAGCGTAGCCCGGACTAGCGGCTACAATGAGCAGTTCTTC	CASSVARTSGYNEQFF
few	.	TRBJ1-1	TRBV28	TGTGCCAGCAGCCTTTACCGGGAAGCTTTCTTT	CASSLYREAFF
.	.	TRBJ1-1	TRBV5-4	TGTGCCAGCAGCTTGGCAGGCCCGCACACTGAAGCTTTCTTT	CASSLAGPHTEAFF
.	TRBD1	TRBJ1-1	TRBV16	TGTGCCAGCAGCCAAATCCAGACAGGGGGAGCTTTCTTT	CASSQIQTGGAFF
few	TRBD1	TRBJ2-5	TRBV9	TGTGCCAGCAGTGACTCGACAGGGAGCATCGAGACCCAGTACTTC	CASSDSTGSIETQYF
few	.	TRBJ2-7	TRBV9	TGTGCCAGCAGCGCGCTCCCCAGGGCTATCGAGCAGTACTTC	CASSALPRAIEQYF
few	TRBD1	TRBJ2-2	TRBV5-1	TGCGCCAGTGCCGGGACAGGGTTTACCGGGGAGCTGTTTTTT	CASAGTGFTGELFF
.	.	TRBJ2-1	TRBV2	TGTGCCAGCAGCCAGGGGGGAAATGAGCAGTTCTTC	CASSQGGNEQFF
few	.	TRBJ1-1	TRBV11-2	TGTGCCAGCAGCTTAGTCGTCAGTATAAACACTGAAGCTTTCTTT	CASSLVVSINTEAFF
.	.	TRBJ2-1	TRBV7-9	TGTGCCAGCCCGGGGAATGAGCAGTTCTTC	CASPGNEQFF
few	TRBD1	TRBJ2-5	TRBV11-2	TGTGCCAGCAGCTTATCCGGGACAGGGGAAGAGACCCAGTACTTC	CASSLSGTGEETQYF
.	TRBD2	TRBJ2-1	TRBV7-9	TGTGCCAGCAGCGAGGGACTAGCGGGGCAGTTCTTC	CASSEGLAGQFF
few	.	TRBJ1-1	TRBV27	TGTGCCAGCAGTTTATCGTCAGTCATGAACACTGAAGCTTTCTTT	CASSLSSVMNTEAFF